A selection of T cell receptor beta chains follows, all from one sample in a study of blood T cells in healthy people across ages. TCRdb reanalysed the 5' RACE reads using MiXCR and keeps one entry per CDR3 protein. In the table there are fewer than 800,000 distinct CDR3 sequences, 20% to 25% of which are singletons. A further study also used this sample, focusing on T cells of mothers and their children.

The sample consisted of blood. The receptors shown here come from a boy aged 5-17 years in good health. The CDR3 runs from the conserved cysteine through the conserved F or W. D genes are given only for firm matches. Clone size is stated in some rows and not others, as once, few, many or a class when expanded.

clone_size: -; d_call: -; j_call: TRBJ2-1; v_call: TRBV11-2; cdr3_aa: CASSLGRNYNEQFF; cdr3_nt: TGTGCCAGCAGCTTAGGGCGGAATTACAATGAGCAGTTCTTC
clone_size: -; d_call: -; j_call: TRBJ2-5; v_call: TRBV20-1; cdr3_aa: CSARWTGHQETQYF; cdr3_nt: TGCAGTGCTAGATGGACTGGGCACCAAGAGACCCAGTACTTC
clone_size: -; d_call: -; j_call: TRBJ2-5; v_call: TRBV28; cdr3_aa: CASSLRAGGGETQYF; cdr3_nt: TGTGCCAGCAGTTTACGGGCAGGGGGAGGGGAGACCCAGTACTTC
clone_size: few; d_call: -; j_call: TRBJ2-5; v_call: TRBV12-3/TRBV12-4; cdr3_aa: CASSFAQALGETQYF; cdr3_nt: TGTGCCAGCAGTTTCGCGCAGGCCCTCGGAGAGACCCAGTACTTC
clone_size: few; d_call: -; j_call: TRBJ2-6; v_call: TRBV5-1; cdr3_aa: CASSLEGPGANVLTF; cdr3_nt: TGCGCCAGCAGCTTGGAAGGGCCTGGGGCCAACGTCCTGACTTTC
clone_size: -; d_call: TRBD2; j_call: TRBJ2-3; v_call: TRBV7-2; cdr3_aa: CASSSLAGVADTQYF; cdr3_nt: TGTGCCAGCAGCTCTTTAGCGGGAGTCGCAGATACGCAGTATTTT
clone_size: -; d_call: -; j_call: TRBJ2-6; v_call: TRBV21-1; cdr3_aa: CASSKRACGNSGANVLTF; cdr3_nt: TGTGCCAGCAGCAAAAGGGCTTGCGGGAACTCTGGGGCCAACGTCCTGACTTTC
clone_size: few; d_call: TRBD2; j_call: TRBJ2-5; v_call: TRBV20-1; cdr3_aa: CSGGAGTKQETQYF; cdr3_nt: TGCAGTGGAGGGGCGGGGACTAAACAAGAGACCCAGTACTTC
clone_size: -; d_call: -; j_call: TRBJ2-5; v_call: TRBV7-2; cdr3_aa: CASSFPGMSGTQYF; cdr3_nt: TGTGCCAGCAGCTTCCCCGGCATGTCCGGGACCCAGTACTTC
clone_size: many; d_call: -; j_call: TRBJ2-1; v_call: TRBV11-2; cdr3_aa: CASSLDINEQFF; cdr3_nt: TGTGCCAGCAGCCTGGACATCAATGAGCAGTTCTTC
clone_size: -; d_call: TRBD1; j_call: TRBJ2-7; v_call: TRBV7-2; cdr3_aa: CASSLVGGQGFYEQYF; cdr3_nt: TGTGCCAGCAGCTTAGTGGGGGGACAGGGTTTCTACGAGCAGTACTTC
clone_size: -; d_call: -; j_call: TRBJ1-1; v_call: TRBV7-9; cdr3_aa: CASSLREGRDDEAFF; cdr3_nt: TGTGCCAGCAGCCTGCGGGAGGGGAGGGATGATGAAGCTTTCTTT
clone_size: -; d_call: TRBD1; j_call: TRBJ2-5; v_call: TRBV7-2; cdr3_aa: CASSSQGARGETQYF; cdr3_nt: TGTGCCAGCAGCTCGCAGGGGGCGCGGGGAGAGACCCAGTACTTC
clone_size: -; d_call: TRBD1; j_call: TRBJ2-5; v_call: TRBV28; cdr3_aa: CASRGRQGQETQYF; cdr3_nt: TGTGCCAGCAGAGGAAGACAGGGACAAGAGACCCAGTACTTC
clone_size: once; d_call: -; j_call: TRBJ2-1; v_call: TRBV24-1; cdr3_aa: CATSDLTHEQFF; cdr3_nt: TGTGCCACCAGTGATTTGACGCATGAGCAGTTCTTC
clone_size: -; d_call: -; j_call: TRBJ1-2; v_call: TRBV20-1; cdr3_aa: CSAEGRYGYTF; cdr3_nt: TGCAGTGCTGAGGGCCGTTATGGCTACACCTTC
clone_size: -; d_call: -; j_call: TRBJ2-1; v_call: TRBV14; cdr3_aa: CASSQVGDRYNAQFF; cdr3_nt: TGTGCCAGCAGCCAAGTAGGGGATCGATACAATGCGCAGTTCTTC
clone_size: -; d_call: -; j_call: TRBJ2-1; v_call: TRBV7-9; cdr3_aa: CASSFTDTGRFF; cdr3_nt: TGTGCCAGCAGCTTCACCGACACGGGACGGTTCTTC
clone_size: -; d_call: -; j_call: TRBJ2-1; v_call: TRBV3-1; cdr3_aa: CASSQLSGTLQFF; cdr3_nt: TGTGCCAGCAGCCAATTATCCGGGACGCTGCAGTTCTTC
clone_size: -; d_call: TRBD1; j_call: TRBJ1-1; v_call: TRBV12-3/TRBV12-4; cdr3_aa: CASSLSNRGLKTEAFF; cdr3_nt: TGTGCCAGCAGTTTATCGAACAGGGGGCTTAAGACTGAAGCTTTCTTT
clone_size: -; d_call: TRBD2; j_call: TRBJ2-1; v_call: TRBV9; cdr3_aa: CASSGTGTSGIYNEQFF; cdr3_nt: TGTGCCAGCAGCGGTACCGGGACTAGCGGGATCTACAATGAGCAGTTCTTC
clone_size: -; d_call: TRBD2; j_call: TRBJ2-1; v_call: TRBV7-3; cdr3_aa: CASALGGRAQEQFF; cdr3_nt: TGTGCCAGCGCTCTGGGCGGGAGGGCACAGGAGCAGTTCTTC
clone_size: few; d_call: TRBD2; j_call: TRBJ2-1; v_call: TRBV7-2; cdr3_aa: CASSLLTRLAGNEQFF; cdr3_nt: TGTGCCAGCAGCTTACTAACACGCCTAGCGGGCAATGAGCAGTTCTTC
clone_size: many; d_call: -; j_call: TRBJ2-3; v_call: TRBV11-2; cdr3_aa: CASSLDLTDTQYF; cdr3_nt: TGTGCCAGCAGCTTAGATCTTACAGATACGCAGTATTTT
clone_size: few; d_call: -; j_call: TRBJ2-5; v_call: TRBV6-5; cdr3_aa: CASSYSIGSRETQYF; cdr3_nt: TGTGCCAGCAGTTACTCGATTGGCAGCCGAGAGACCCAGTACTTC
clone_size: -; d_call: TRBD2; j_call: TRBJ2-3; v_call: TRBV7-3; cdr3_aa: CASSLNSGRLGDTQYF; cdr3_nt: TGTGCCAGCAGCTTAAATAGCGGGAGGCTTGGAGATACGCAGTATTTT
clone_size: few; d_call: -; j_call: TRBJ2-3; v_call: TRBV7-8; cdr3_aa: CASSLQAMTGDTQYF; cdr3_nt: TGTGCCAGCAGCTTACAGGCTATGACTGGGGATACGCAGTATTTT
clone_size: -; d_call: TRBD1; j_call: TRBJ1-4; v_call: TRBV12-3/TRBV12-4; cdr3_aa: CASRWTGANEKLFF; cdr3_nt: TGTGCCAGCAGATGGACAGGGGCTAATGAAAAACTGTTTTTT
clone_size: -; d_call: TRBD1; j_call: TRBJ1-4; v_call: TRBV7-6; cdr3_aa: CASSLGQGNGLFF; cdr3_nt: TGTGCCAGCAGCTTGGGACAGGGTAACGGACTGTTTTTT
clone_size: -; d_call: TRBD2; j_call: TRBJ2-3; v_call: TRBV12-3/TRBV12-4; cdr3_aa: CASRPGLAWADTQYF; cdr3_nt: TGTGCCAGCAGGCCGGGACTAGCGTGGGCAGATACGCAGTATTTT
clone_size: few; d_call: -; j_call: TRBJ2-1; v_call: TRBV7-2; cdr3_aa: CASSLGQRYNEQFF; cdr3_nt: TGTGCCAGCAGCTTAGGACAGAGGTACAATGAGCAGTTCTTC
clone_size: few; d_call: TRBD2; j_call: TRBJ2-1; v_call: TRBV5-6; cdr3_aa: CASSLGVTSGINEQFF; cdr3_nt: TGTGCCAGCAGCTTGGGTGTGACTAGCGGGATCAATGAGCAGTTCTTC
clone_size: -; d_call: TRBD1; j_call: TRBJ1-1; v_call: TRBV5-1; cdr3_aa: CASSFNRDSEAFF; cdr3_nt: TGCGCCAGCAGCTTCAACCGGGACAGTGAAGCTTTCTTT
clone_size: -; d_call: TRBD2; j_call: TRBJ2-7; v_call: TRBV6-5; cdr3_aa: CASSSPGLAGKSYEQYF; cdr3_nt: TGTGCCAGCAGTTCCCCGGGACTAGCGGGAAAATCCTACGAGCAGTACTTC
clone_size: -; d_call: TRBD1; j_call: TRBJ2-3; v_call: TRBV10-1; cdr3_aa: CASSEYGTASTDTQYF; cdr3_nt: TGCGCCAGCAGTGAGTACGGGACAGCTAGCACAGATACGCAGTATTTT
clone_size: -; d_call: -; j_call: TRBJ2-7; v_call: TRBV29-1; cdr3_aa: CSVAFGGYEQYF; cdr3_nt: TGCAGCGTTGCCTTTGGGGGCTACGAGCAGTACTTC
clone_size: -; d_call: TRBD1; j_call: TRBJ1-4; v_call: TRBV16; cdr3_aa: CASSSGTGSDEKLFF; cdr3_nt: TGTGCCAGCAGCAGCGGGACAGGGAGTGATGAAAAACTGTTTTTT
clone_size: -; d_call: -; j_call: TRBJ1-6; v_call: TRBV12-3/TRBV12-4; cdr3_aa: CASSTLSLLSYNSPLHF; cdr3_nt: TGTGCCAGCAGCACTTTAAGTCTTTTGTCCTATAATTCACCCCTCCACTTT
clone_size: few; d_call: TRBD1; j_call: TRBJ2-1; v_call: TRBV7-9; cdr3_aa: CASSNGQGYYNEQFF; cdr3_nt: TGTGCCAGCAGCAACGGACAGGGCTACTACAATGAGCAGTTCTTC
clone_size: few; d_call: -; j_call: TRBJ1-4; v_call: TRBV29-1; cdr3_aa: CSVDPGVGKLFF; cdr3_nt: TGCAGCGTTGACCCGGGCGTAGGAAAACTGTTTTTT
clone_size: -; d_call: TRBD1; j_call: TRBJ2-1; v_call: TRBV24-1; cdr3_aa: CATSEGTDDNEQFF; cdr3_nt: TGTGCCACCAGTGAGGGGACAGACGACAATGAGCAGTTCTTC
clone_size: -; d_call: TRBD2; j_call: TRBJ2-5; v_call: TRBV9; cdr3_aa: CASMEGRAKKETQYF; cdr3_nt: TGTGCCAGCATGGAAGGGAGGGCCAAGAAGGAGACCCAGTACTTC
clone_size: -; d_call: -; j_call: TRBJ1-1; v_call: TRBV20-1; cdr3_aa: CSARAPVGGNTEAFF; cdr3_nt: TGCAGTGCTAGAGCCCCGGTCGGGGGAAACACTGAAGCTTTCTTT
clone_size: -; d_call: TRBD2; j_call: TRBJ2-5; v_call: TRBV9; cdr3_aa: CASSVGSGGGRSQYF; cdr3_nt: TGTGCCAGCAGCGTAGGTAGCGGGGGAGGCCGGTCCCAGTACTTC
clone_size: -; d_call: TRBD2; j_call: TRBJ2-2; v_call: TRBV28; cdr3_aa: CASSLGGVAGAGELFF; cdr3_nt: TGTGCCAGCAGTTTGGGCGGAGTAGCGGGCGCCGGGGAGCTGTTTTTT
clone_size: -; d_call: TRBD1; j_call: TRBJ1-1; v_call: TRBV9; cdr3_aa: CASSQYLGPEGGDEAFF; cdr3_nt: TGTGCCAGCAGCCAATATTTAGGGCCGGAAGGGGGCGATGAGGCTTTCTTT
clone_size: few; d_call: -; j_call: TRBJ1-5; v_call: TRBV7-9; cdr3_aa: CASSDRTAQKRYSNQPQHF; cdr3_nt: TGTGCCAGCAGCGATCGGACAGCGCAAAAAAGATATAGCAATCAGCCCCAGCATTTT
clone_size: few; d_call: -; j_call: TRBJ2-5; v_call: TRBV4-1; cdr3_aa: CASSLTPGAGYAGTQYF; cdr3_nt: TGCGCCAGCAGCCTTACTCCGGGGGCAGGATACGCAGGGACCCAGTACTTC
clone_size: -; d_call: -; j_call: TRBJ2-3; v_call: TRBV7-2; cdr3_aa: CASSPLEEIPDTQYF; cdr3_nt: TGTGCCAGCAGCCCCCTGGAGGAAATCCCAGATACGCAGTATTTT
clone_size: few; d_call: TRBD2; j_call: TRBJ2-5; v_call: TRBV7-3; cdr3_aa: CASSLSAGGGETQYF; cdr3_nt: TGTGCCAGCAGCTTATCAGCGGGAGGGGGTGAGACCCAGTACTTC
clone_size: once; d_call: -; j_call: TRBJ2-7; v_call: TRBV18; cdr3_aa: CASSSQRLRGSEQYF; cdr3_nt: TGTGCCAGCTCATCGCAACGACTGAGAGGGAGCGAGCAGTACTTC
clone_size: -; d_call: -; j_call: TRBJ2-7; v_call: TRBV12-3/TRBV12-4; cdr3_aa: CASSRGVLDEQYF; cdr3_nt: TGTGCCAGCAGTCGCGGGGTTCTTGACGAGCAGTACTTC
clone_size: -; d_call: -; j_call: TRBJ2-5; v_call: TRBV15; cdr3_aa: CATSSVGAIQETQYF; cdr3_nt: TGTGCCACCAGCAGCGTCGGGGCTATCCAAGAGACCCAGTACTTC
clone_size: -; d_call: -; j_call: TRBJ1-1; v_call: TRBV9; cdr3_aa: CASSVSGRTEAFF; cdr3_nt: TGTGCCAGCAGCGTGTCGGGGAGGACTGAAGCTTTCTTT
clone_size: -; d_call: -; j_call: TRBJ2-1; v_call: TRBV11-3; cdr3_aa: CASSLGRENEQFF; cdr3_nt: TGTGCCAGCAGCTTAGGGAGGGAGAATGAGCAGTTCTTC
clone_size: -; d_call: -; j_call: TRBJ1-2; v_call: TRBV9; cdr3_aa: CASIDRGGYGYTF; cdr3_nt: TGTGCCAGCATAGACCGGGGCGGCTATGGCTACACCTTC
clone_size: few; d_call: -; j_call: TRBJ2-5; v_call: TRBV7-9; cdr3_aa: CASSGRIQETQYF; cdr3_nt: TGTGCCAGCAGCGGCCGAATCCAAGAGACCCAGTACTTC
clone_size: few; d_call: TRBD1; j_call: TRBJ2-7; v_call: TRBV6-6; cdr3_aa: CASRYVGEGGNEQYF; cdr3_nt: TGTGCCAGCAGATACGTCGGTGAAGGGGGCAACGAGCAGTACTTC
clone_size: -; d_call: -; j_call: TRBJ1-1; v_call: TRBV28; cdr3_aa: CASSLGQTRAFF; cdr3_nt: TGTGCCAGCAGTTTGGGTCAAACTAGAGCTTTCTTT
clone_size: -; d_call: TRBD2; j_call: TRBJ2-3; v_call: TRBV20-1; cdr3_aa: CSARLLAGASTDTQYF; cdr3_nt: TGCAGTGCTAGGCTCCTAGCGGGGGCCAGCACAGATACGCAGTATTTT